These 6 T cell receptor beta chains came from one sample sequenced in a study of cytomegalovirus exposure and HLA in healthy donors. PCR employed 60 Vbeta and 13 Jbeta primers. Some clones are missing from TCRdb's copy, which holds only in-frame ones; the method was immunoSEQ multiplex PCR. The sample records 150,000 to 200,000 clones, about 75% being singletons. The sample comprised PBMCs. These TCRs come from a woman in her thirties or forties in good health and CMV-seropositive.

V gene TRBV5-1 combines with J gene TRBJ2-3; a weak D match, TRBD2 (6 bases). Germline CDR1 reads SGHRS; CDR2 reads YFSETQ. The CDR3 runs 14 residues. Trimming took off 4 bases at V and 3 bases at J, with 12 bases between the two ends. The CDR3 DNA follows: TGCGCCAGCAGCCACTCGGGAGCGACAGATACGCAGTATTTT. It is translated as CASSHSGATDTQYF.

The rearrangement joins TRBV29-1 to TRBJ2-7, with a weak D call TRBD2 (5 bases). The end of the DNA fits TRBJ2-1 better, so the J call may be wrong. Germline lookup yields CDR1 SQVTM and CDR2 ANQGSEA. The CDR3 is 13 amino acids. The CDR3 is CSVGRLSYNEQFF. DNA for the CDR3: TGCAGCGTTGGGAGGCTGAGCTACAATGAGCAGTTCTTC.

The J gene is TRBJ1-5, the V gene TRBV5-4; D ambiguous. The CDR3 runs 16 residues. CDR1 SGHNT and CDR2 YYREEE come from the germline V gene (reference sequence). V was trimmed by 0 bases and J by 3 bases, leaving 13 bases between them. CDR3 sequence (DNA): TGTGCCAGCAGCTTGGGTCCCGGGAGTGACAATCAGCCCCAGCATTTT. Translation: CASSLGPGSDNQPQHF.

The rearrangement joins TRBV4-1 to TRBJ2-7, with a weak D call TRBD2 (5 bases). CDR1 MGHRA and CDR2 YSYEKL come from the germline V gene. CDR3 length: 19 amino acids. V was shortened by 5 bases and J by 1 base, with 27 bases between the two germline ends. The CDR3 sequence is CASSLVAIGSGKESYEQYF. DNA of the CDR3: TGCGCCAGCAGCTTAGTCGCGATAGGATCGGGAAAGGAGTCCTACGAGCAGTACTTC.

The rearrangement joins TRBV7-2 to TRBJ2-2; the match to TRBD1 covers 9 bases. V was clipped by 5 bases and J by 2 bases; unmatched bases: 6. This CDR3 contains 16 residues. Germline V gene sequence: CDR1 SGHTA, CDR2 FQGNSA. The CDR3 region has the DNA TGTGCCAGCAGCGCCTACAGGGGGCTCAACACCGGGGAGCTGTTTTTT. This translates into CASSAYRGLNTGELFF.

This clone was picked up one time. The chain is built from TRBV20-1 and TRBJ2-1, with D perhaps TRBD1 (5 bases). The CDR3 extends over 11 amino acids. Germline V lookup: CDR1 DFQATT, CDR2 SNEGSKA (reference sequence). Trimming left V 2 bases short and J 7 bases short, with 6 bases between. The CDR3 DNA reads TGCAGTGCTAGACAGGGTAATGAGCAGTTCTTC. Amino acid sequence: CSARQGNEQFF.